The 25 T cell receptor beta chains below come from one sample, sequenced in a study of T cell repertoires in cytomegalovirus infection. TCRdb reanalysed the reads using MiXCR and keeps one entry per CDR3 protein. The table records 250,000 to 300,000 distinct CDR3 sequences, 15% to 20% of them present only once. Input material: CD8+ T cells from PBMCs. Source of these receptors: a human donor in good health (CMV status not recorded). Some clones in this sample may be carry-over from other donors' samples.

V usage is TRBV2 and J usage is TRBJ2-7, with D tentatively TRBD1 or TRBD2 (5 bases each). V lost 2 bases and J lost 5, with 13 bases in between. Germline V lookup: CDR1 SNHLY, CDR2 FYNNEI. The CDR3 runs to 14 residues. The CDR3 nucleotides are TGTGCCAGCAGTGAAATGGGGACCCCCCACGAGCAGTACTTC. Its translation: CASSEMGTPHEQYF.

This clonotype has at least ten counts. The V call is TRBV6-1, the J call TRBJ1-2, with D possibly matching TRBD1 (6 bases). The CDR3 loop spans 14 amino acids. CDR1 and CDR2 (germline): MNHNS, SASEGT. Trimming stripped 5 bases from V and 4 bases from J, with 14 bases between. CDR3 protein: CASSQNDRTYGYTF. The CDR3 DNA is TGTGCCAGCAGTCAAAACGACAGGACCTATGGCTACACCTTC.

This clonotype occurred a few times. CDR3 nucleotides: TGCAGTGCTAGAGTAGGAGTAGCATACTACAATGAGCAGTTCTTC. It specifies CSARVGVAYYNEQFF. The chain couples TRBV20-1 to TRBJ2-1, with D unclear. Germline values: CDR1 DFQATT, CDR2 SNEGSKA (reference sequence). V gave up 1 base and J gave up 3 bases, with 13 bases separating them. The CDR3 spans 15 residues.

The chain uses TRBV7-9 and TRBJ1-4; 8 nucleotides align to TRBD1. Trimming cost V 5 bases and J 0 bases; bases outside gene matches: 8. The CDR3 totals 17 residues. CDR1 is SEHNR and CDR2 is FQNEAQ in the germline V gene (reference sequence). Here the CDR3 DNA reads TGTGCCAGCAGCCCCGGGACAGGCTTTGCAACTAATGAAAAACTGTTTTTT. Protein product: CASSPGTGFATNEKLFF.

This clonotype has at least ten counts. The rearrangement uses TRBV7-6 and TRBJ1-5; D is undetermined. The germline V and J ends were trimmed by 1 base and 0 bases, with 10 bases remaining between them. This CDR3 is built from 16 residues. CDR1 is SGHVS, CDR2 FNYEAQ, per germline. The CDR3 sequence: CASSLGGPDSNQPQHF. CDR3 nucleotide sequence: TGTGCCAGCAGCTTAGGAGGTCCAGATAGCAATCAGCCCCAGCATTTT.

The chain carries TRBV20-1 and TRBJ1-1, with D possibly TRBD1 on 5 matching bases. This CDR3 is 17 amino acids long. V lost 0 bases to trimming and J lost 0 bases, with 17 bases between them. The germline V gene has CDR1 DFQATT and CDR2 SNEGSKA (reference sequence). Written as DNA, the CDR3 is TGCAGTGCTAGAGATAGGAGGGCGGACACCATGAACACTGAAGCTTTCTTT. It yields the protein CSARDRRADTMNTEAFF.

At least ten counts were recorded for this clonotype. The chain couples TRBV12-3 or TRBV12-4 to TRBJ2-7; 8 bases align to TRBD1. The V and J ends lost 10 bases and 4 bases, in that order; junction bases with no gene match: 9. The CDR3 extends over 13 amino acids. The CDR3 bases are TGTGCCACCGAAGGACAGGGTGAATACGAGCAGTACTTC. This gives the protein CATEGQGEYEQYF.

This clonotype was recorded at least ten times. The rearrangement joins TRBV7-9 to TRBJ1-1; D is unresolved. The length of the CDR3 is 14 residues. Trimming removed 0 bases from V and 2 bases from J, with 7 bases in between. CDR1 is SEHNR and CDR2 is FQNEAQ in the germline V gene (reference sequence). DNA for the CDR3: TGTGCCAGCAGCTTAGCGGACGGTAACACTGAAGCTTTCTTT. Protein: CASSLADGNTEAFF. The variable domain in full, with the rest retrieved from reference TRBV7-9 and TRBJ1-1, is DTGVSQNPRHKITKRGQNVTFRCDPISEHNRLYWYRQTLGQGPEFLTYFQNEAQLEKSRLLSDRFSAERPKGSFSTLEIQRTEQGDSAMYLCASSLADGNTEAFFGQGTRLTVV.

V is TRBV28 and J is TRBJ1-1; D remains unclear. V shed 5 bases and J shed 3 bases, with 31 bases lying between them. Per the germline V gene, CDR1 is MDHEN and CDR2 is SYDVKM. This CDR3 has 20 amino acids. In DNA, the CDR3 is TGTGCCAGCAGTGCCTTTATCCGTTCGGTCGGGTCGAGCGGGGACACTGAAGCTTTCTTT. It specifies CASSAFIRSVGSSGDTEAFF.

This clonotype was detected many times. This rearrangement joins TRBV10-3 to TRBJ1-4; perhaps TRBD1 as D (6 bases). The CDR3 runs 14 residues. Germline V CDR1 and CDR2: ENHRY, SYGVKD. Trimming removed 3 bases from V and 6 bases from J, with 11 bases in between. CDR3 DNA sequence: TGTGCCATCAGTGACTCAGAGGGGGATGAAAAACTGTTTTTT. Protein: CAISDSEGDEKLFF.

In this sample, this clonotype turned up a few times. This sequence joins TRBV6-5 and TRBJ2-7, with 7 bases matching TRBD1. J was trimmed by 7 bases and V by 4 bases; bases with no gene match: 7. The CDR3 consists of 13 residues. Germline V lookup: CDR1 MNHEY, CDR2 SVGAGI. CDR3 region: CASSSTGLDEQYF. The CDR3 DNA reads as TGTGCCAGCAGTTCGACAGGGCTGGATGAGCAGTACTTC.

This clonotype was recorded a few times. The chain uses TRBV27 and TRBJ2-7, with 11 bases matching TRBD2. The CDR3 loop spans 15 amino acids. Looked up from germline, CDR1 is MNHEY and CDR2 is SMNVEV (reference sequence). Losses at the gene ends were 5 bases for V and 4 bases for J; bases not matched to a gene: 7. CDR3 nucleotides: TGTGCCAGCAGTCCTTATAGCGGGGGGGCTTACGAGCAGTACTTC. Residues: CASSPYSGGAYEQYF.

This chain connects TRBV5-1 to TRBJ2-2, with D maybe TRBD1 (6 bases). Germline values: CDR1 SGHRS, CDR2 YFSETQ. The CDR3 has 16 residues. With 0 bases removed from V and 0 bases from J, the gap between germline ends came to 9 bases. CDR3 nucleotides: TGCGCCAGCAGCTTGGCATGGACAGCGAACACCGGGGAGCTGTTTTTT. Its protein is CASSLAWTANTGELFF.

This clonotype turned up a few times. The rearrangement links TRBV19 to TRBJ1-2, with D tentatively TRBD1 (6 bases). Germline V CDR1 and CDR2: LNHDA, SQIVND (reference sequence). The V end was cut by 3 bases, the J end by 4 bases, with 12 bases between. The CDR3 spans 14 residues. The chain's CDR3 is CASSITGSSYGYTF. CDR3 sequence (DNA): TGTGCCAGTAGTATTACAGGGAGTTCCTATGGCTACACCTTC.

This clonotype was seen at least ten times. The V gene is TRBV7-9, the J gene TRBJ2-1; D gene uncertain. Trimming pared 4 bases from V and 2 bases from J, leaving 12 bases between. The V gene's germline CDR1 is SEHNR and CDR2 FQNEAQ (reference sequence). The CDR3 consists of 15 residues. CDR3 nucleotides: TGTGCCAGCAGCTATAATGGTCCACCCTACAATGAGCAGTTCTTC. Translation gives CASSYNGPPYNEQFF.

This clonotype was seen repeatedly, ten times or more. The chain links TRBV28 to TRBJ1-1; 8 positions match TRBD1. The J segment lost 5 bases and the V segment lost 6 bases, leaving 8 bases of the junction unmatched. The germline gives CDR1 MDHEN, CDR2 SYDVKM. This CDR3 region has 14 residues. CDR3 sequence (DNA): TGTGCCAGCAGACAAGCCCAGGGGGCGACTGAAGCTTTCTTT. This gives the protein CASRQAQGATEAFF.

This clonotype was counted between two and nine times. The chain joins TRBV7-4 to TRBJ1-2, with D unclear. The CDR3 runs to 14 residues. Germline V gives CDR1 SGHVT, CDR2 SQSDAQ. Between the trimmed V and J ends, which lost 5 bases and 0 bases, there was a span of 10 bases. The CDR3 DNA is TGTGCCAGCAGCGTGAGGACTACTAACTATGGCTACACCTTC. Its protein is CASSVRTTNYGYTF.

This clonotype was found a few times. The V call is TRBV6-2 or TRBV6-3, the J call TRBJ2-2; D is undetermined. The V and J ends lost 6 bases and 4 bases respectively, with 21 bases between them. The CDR3 runs to 17 residues. Germline-derived CDR1 and CDR2 are MNHEY and SVGEGT. CDR3 protein: CASRAPGLLPGTGELFF. Written as DNA, the CDR3 is TGTGCCAGCAGGGCGCCGGGCCTGCTGCCGGGCACCGGGGAGCTGTTTTTT.

The J gene is TRBJ2-2, the V gene TRBV6-4; D is possibly TRBD1 or TRBD2 (5 bases each). The CDR3 loop spans 14 amino acids. Germline V lookup: CDR1 MRHNA, CDR2 SNTAGT. Between the trimmed V and J ends, which lost 5 bases and 3 bases, there was a span of 10 bases. Here the CDR3 DNA reads TGTGCCAGCAGTAAGGGACCAGACACCGGGGAGCTGTTTTTT. Its translation is CASSKGPDTGELFF.

The chain carries TRBV19 and TRBJ2-2; D unresolved. The ends were cut back, 5 bases at V and 6 bases at J, with 22 bases in the middle. This CDR3 has 17 amino acids. Germline V gene data show CDR1 as LNHDA and CDR2 as SQIVND (reference sequence). The CDR3 sequence is CASSLAPTRPIAGELFF. The CDR3 DNA is TGTGCCAGTAGTTTAGCCCCGACAAGACCGATTGCCGGGGAGCTGTTTTTT. Variable domain in full (rest from reference TRBV19 and TRBJ2-2): DGGITQSPKYLFRKEGQNVTLSCEQNLNHDAMYWYRQDPGQGLRLIYYSQIVNDFQKGDIAEGYSVSREKKESFPLTVTSAQKNPTAFYLCASSLAPTRPIAGELFFGEGSRLTVL.

There are a few counts of this clonotype. The chain uses TRBV7-9 and TRBJ1-5; D may be TRBD1 (6 bases). Germline lookup yields CDR1 SEHNR and CDR2 FQNEAQ (reference sequence). This CDR3 spans 15 amino acids. Trimming cost V 4 bases and J 0 bases, with 10 bases left between them. The CDR3 protein is CASSSDRSSNQPQHF. The CDR3, as DNA: TGTGCCAGCAGCTCCGACAGGAGTAGCAATCAGCCCCAGCATTTT.

This clonotype showed up just a few times. The chain employs TRBV2 and TRBJ2-7; 7 nucleotides line up with TRBD2. V shed 2 bases and J 4 bases; nucleotides not matched to a gene: 8. The CDR3 sequence is 15 residues long. From germline, CDR1 is SNHLY and CDR2 FYNNEI. The CDR3 DNA follows: TGTGCCAGCAGTGAAAGCAGTCTAGCGGCTTACGAGCAGTACTTC. It codes for CASSESSLAAYEQYF. Variable domain in full (rest from reference TRBV2 and TRBJ2-7): EPEVTQTPSHQVTQMGQEVILRCVPISNHLYFYWYRQILGQKVEFLVSFYNNEISEKSEIFDDQFSVERPDGSNFTLKIRSTKLEDSAMYFCASSESSLAAYEQYFGPGTRLTVT.

The J gene is TRBJ2-3, the V gene TRBV20-1; no clear D. Between the trimmed V and J ends, which lost 7 bases and 6 bases, there was a span of 11 bases. Looked up from germline, CDR1 is DFQATT and CDR2 is SNEGSKA (reference sequence). The CDR3 is 11 residues long. In nucleotides, the CDR3 is TGCAGTGAATTGTTGGGTGATACGCAGTATTTT. It encodes CSELLGDTQYF.

The rearrangement joins TRBV28 to TRBJ2-7; D might be TRBD1 (5 bases). This CDR3 region has 15 residues. In germline, CDR1 is MDHEN, CDR2 SYDVKM. V was shortened by 7 bases and J by 0 bases, with 16 bases between the two germline ends. DNA for the CDR3: TGTGCCAGCAATAGGGGCAGCCCGAGCTCCTACGAGCAGTACTTC. It yields the protein CASNRGSPSSYEQYF.

This clonotype was detected many times. This chain links TRBV6-1 with TRBJ2-2; D gene ambiguous. The V end lost 6 bases, the J end lost 3 bases, and 14 bases lay between the germline ends. This CDR3 spans 15 amino acids. CDR1 is MNHNS and CDR2 is SASEGT in the germline V gene. The CDR3 coding sequence is TGTGCCAGCAGAAGTGGGGATGGGGACACCGGGGAGCTGTTTTTT. It codes for CASRSGDGDTGELFF.